What follows are 3 T cell receptor beta chains derived from one specimen sequenced in a study of T cells in localized non-small cell lung cancer. Some clones are missing from TCRdb's copy, which holds only in-frame ones; the method was immunoSEQ multiplex PCR. The table lists 70,000 or so clones, around 85% of them singletons. This specimen consisted of peripheral blood, obtained before any cancer treatment. The receptors here all came from a female donor older than 55 with stage I lung adenocarcinoma.

The rearrangement joins TRBV20-1 to TRBJ2-7; TRBD1 might be the D (5 bases). The CDR3 length is 11 residues. Germline CDR1 DFQATT, CDR2 SNEGSKA (reference sequence). Trimming removed 7 bases at V and 0 bases at J, with 7 bases between. Written as DNA, the CDR3 is TGCAGTGTCAGGGCCTCCTACGAGCAGTACTTC. Its translation is CSVRASYEQYF.

This rearrangement joins TRBV2 to TRBJ2-7, with unresolved D. Trimming removed 5 bases at V and 7 bases at J, with 15 bases between. Germline V lookup: CDR1 SNHLY, CDR2 FYNNEI. The CDR3 runs 13 residues. The CDR3 sequence is CASSPAYPSEQYF. CDR3 DNA sequence: TGTGCCAGCAGTCCCGCGTACCCATCGGAGCAGTACTTC.

The chain links TRBV7-2 to TRBJ2-7; D uncertain. Germline CDR1 is SGHTA and CDR2 is FQGNSA. CDR3 length equals 13 residues. V lost 5 bases and J 3 bases, leaving 11 bases between the germline ends. The CDR3 spells CASSQLIFYEQYF. For the CDR3, the DNA is TGTGCCAGCAGCCAATTAATCTTCTACGAGCAGTACTTC.